The next 10 T cell receptor beta chains were all read from a single sample in a study of blood T cell repertoires in COVID-19. Measured with immunoSEQ multiplex PCR; TCRdb has only the in-frame clones, and not every one. The repertoire holds about 150,000 clones, 70% to 85% seen once, with 6.9% in the top ten. Input material: peripheral blood. The receptor set was obtained from an elderly man with COVID-19, enrolled during active disease.

The chain carries TRBV5-6 and TRBJ2-1; the match to TRBD1 covers 7 bases. The CDR3 has 16 amino acids. The germline gives CDR1 SGHDT, CDR2 YYEEEE. V lost 4 bases and J lost 0; bases outside the gene matches: 7. For the CDR3, the DNA is TGTGCCAGCAGCACCTCGACAGGGAGCTCCTACAATGAGCAGTTCTTC. Translating it yields CASSTSTGSSYNEQFF.

The V gene is TRBV7-2, the J gene TRBJ2-5; TRBD2 aligns across 13 bases. The CDR3 has 19 residues. In germline, CDR1 is SGHTA, CDR2 FQGNSA. V lost 2 bases to trimming and J lost 2 bases; unmatched junction nucleotides: 11. Here the CDR3 reads CASSLSPGLAGDPQETQYF. In DNA form, the CDR3 reads TGTGCCAGCAGCTTAAGCCCAGGACTAGCGGGGGATCCACAAGAGACCCAGTACTTC.

CDR3 sequence reads: CASSARLAGNTGELFF. The CDR3 DNA reads as TGTGCCAGCAGCGCGCGACTAGCGGGGAACACCGGGGAGCTGTTTTTT. The chain joins TRBV11-2 to TRBJ2-2, with 10 positions matching TRBD2. The germline V gene encodes CDR1 SGHAT and CDR2 FQNNGV. The V and J ends lost 5 bases and 1 base, in that order; junction bases with no gene match: 4. The CDR3 is made up of 16 amino acids.

The V gene is TRBV9, the J gene TRBJ1-1; 7 bases match TRBD1. Losses at the gene ends were 4 bases for V and 5 bases for J; bases not matched to a gene: 8. The CDR3 is 14 amino acids. CDR1 and CDR2 (germline): SGDLS, YYNGEE. CDR3: CASSPRTGGTEAFF. As DNA, the CDR3 is TGTGCCAGCAGCCCGCGGACAGGAGGAACTGAAGCTTTCTTT.

The V call is TRBV7-3, the J call TRBJ2-5, with 11 bases matching TRBD2. V trimming: 0 bases; J trimming: 5 bases; junction bases outside the gene matches: 11. This CDR3 contains 18 residues. CDR1 SGHTA and CDR2 FQGTGA come from the germline V gene. The CDR3 bases are TGTGCCAGCAGCTTAACGGGACTAGCGGCCCCACCCCGGGAGACCCAGTACTTC. The encoded protein is CASSLTGLAAPPRETQYF. The full variable domain, its missing parts supplied by reference TRBV7-3 and TRBJ2-5, is GAGVSQTPSNKVTEKGKYVELRCDPISGHTALYWYRQSLGQGPEFLIYFQGTGAADDSGLPNDRFFAVRPEGSVSTLKIQRTERGDSAVYLCASSLTGLAAPPRETQYFGPGTRLLVL.

This clone was seen only once. The chain employs TRBV12-3 or TRBV12-4 and TRBJ1-6; D ambiguous. The CDR3 sequence is 12 residues long. The V end lost 7 bases, the J end lost 8 bases, and 9 bases lay between the germline ends. The CDR3 DNA reads as TGTGCCAGCACCTCTGAGGATTCACCCCTCCACTTT. Its protein is CASTSEDSPLHF.

This sequence joins TRBV6-6 and TRBJ2-7, with D tentatively TRBD1 (5 bases). Trimming removed 0 bases from V and 5 bases from J, with 17 bases in between. Per the germline V gene, CDR1 is MNHNY and CDR2 is SVGAGI (reference sequence). The CDR3 runs to 16 residues. The CDR3 loop is CASSYSGLVAPNEQYF. CDR3 nucleotides: TGTGCCAGCAGTTACTCGGGGCTAGTGGCTCCTAACGAGCAGTACTTC.

This clone was seen only once. The chain joins TRBV5-1 to TRBJ1-1; tentatively, D is TRBD1 (5 bases). The CDR3 is 14 residues long. Germline CDR1 SGHRS, CDR2 YFSETQ. V lost 2 bases and J 3 bases, leaving 11 bases between the germline ends. The CDR3 spells CASSLQVSDTEAFF. The CDR3 DNA sequence: TGCGCCAGCAGCTTACAGGTATCGGACACTGAAGCTTTCTTT.

This chain uses TRBV5-1 with TRBJ2-5, with TRBD1 as a possible D gene (5 bases). V was pared by 6 bases and J by 5 bases, with 20 bases between. Germline CDR1 is SGHRS and CDR2 is YFSETQ. The CDR3 spans 15 residues. The CDR3 loop is CASTQLGAGVETQYF. Here the CDR3 DNA reads TGCGCCAGCACTCAGCTTGGGGCTGGTGTCGAGACCCAGTACTTC.

V usage is TRBV5-4 and J usage is TRBJ1-4; D ambiguous. Deletions cut 4 bases from V and 6 bases from J, with 16 bases between. The germline gives CDR1 SGHNT, CDR2 YYREEE (reference sequence). This CDR3 spans 15 amino acids. The CDR3 coding sequence is TGTGCCAGCAGCCGATCCCCCGGTTCTGATGAAAAACTGTTTTTT. It is translated as CASSRSPGSDEKLFF.